These 32 T cell receptor beta chains share one sample of origin, sequenced in a study of CD8+ T cells in alopecia areata (dated by TCRdb to 2016 to 2018). The treatment or condition label for this specimen denotes: oral pan-JAK inhibitor, 5-10 mg twice daily. Libraries were prepared through the immunoSEQ multiplex PCR assay. For TCR sequencing, RNA was extracted from every sample and reverse transcribed into cDNA to serve as template. Not all clones reach the TCRdb copy of this immuneACCESS table, which keeps in-frame sequences only. Checked studies attribute under half of the gap to unresolved V genes and leave the rest unexplained. This sample lists under 300,000 clones; over 45% were detected once. The ten largest make up around 0.92% of the sample. The specimen was CD4+ T cells sorted from blood, collected at week 52, from a patient treated with tofacitinib. Receptors originate from a human donor with alopecia areata.

The J gene is TRBJ2-5, the V gene TRBV7-8; TRBD2 matches 7 bases. CDR3 size: 15 residues. Losses at the gene ends were 1 base for V and 2 bases for J; bases not matched to a gene: 4. Germline values: CDR1 SGHVS, CDR2 FQNEAQ. The CDR3 spells CASSLVVGGQETQYF. CDR3 DNA sequence: TGTGCCAGCAGCTTAGTAGTCGGGGGGCAAGAGACCCAGTACTTC.

This clone turned up a few times. The junction departs from the called germline gene at one end, perhaps through a read error. Here the CDR3 reads CAIHDDRVF. The CDR3 DNA is TGTGCCATCCATGATGACAGGGTGTTT. V is TRBV2 and J is TRBJ1-1, with 7 bases matching TRBD1. The germline V gene has CDR1 SNHLY and CDR2 FYNNEI. The CDR3 length is 9 residues.

CDR3: CASSKRGLEADTQYF. CDR3 nucleotide sequence: TGTGCCAGCAGCAAACGGGGCCTAGAGGCAGATACGCAGTATTTT. The chain couples TRBV7-9 to TRBJ2-3; perhaps D is TRBD1 or TRBD2 (5 bases each). Germline V lookup: CDR1 SEHNR, CDR2 FQNEAQ (reference sequence). Trimming pared 5 bases from V and 4 bases from J, leaving 16 bases between. The CDR3 sequence is 15 residues long.

This clone has only a few counts. The V call is TRBV5-1, the J call TRBJ2-3; D may be TRBD2 (6 bases). The CDR3 has 15 residues. Trimming shortened V by 3 bases and J by 1 base, and 12 bases separated the two germline ends. The germline gives CDR1 SGHRS, CDR2 YFSETQ. The CDR3 DNA reads as TGCGCCAGCAGCTCCCCTGAGCGGGGCACAGATACGCAGTATTTT. This encodes CASSSPERGTDTQYF.

The J gene is TRBJ1-6, the V gene TRBV30; D is perhaps TRBD1 (5 bases). With 2 bases removed from V and 1 base from J, the gap between germline ends came to 12 bases. CDR3 length: 16 amino acids. CDR1 is GTSNPN, CDR2 SVGIG, per germline (reference sequence). In DNA form, the CDR3 reads TGTGCCTGGAGTCTAAGCAGGGTGTCCTATAATTCACCCCTCCACTTT. Translating it yields CAWSLSRVSYNSPLHF.

The rearrangement uses TRBV5-1 and TRBJ2-6, with D unresolved. Germline V gene lookup returns CDR1 SGHRS and CDR2 YFSETQ. With 1 base removed from V and 0 bases from J, the gap between germline ends came to 8 bases. The CDR3 totals 16 residues. The CDR3 DNA follows: TGCGCCAGCAGCTTGATTCGTTTCTCTGGGGCCAACGTCCTGACTTTC. Its protein is CASSLIRFSGANVLTF.

This clone has only a few counts. The gene calls are TRBV9 and TRBJ2-5; D is unclear. Trimming cost V 0 bases and J 0 bases, with 15 bases left between them. CDR3 size: 17 residues. CDR1 SGDLS and CDR2 YYNGEE come from the germline V gene. CDR3 nucleotides: TGTGCCAGCAGCGTAGGTCGTTCGGCGAACTACCAAGAGACCCAGTACTTC. This translates into CASSVGRSANYQETQYF. The whole variable domain, filled in from reference TRBV9 and TRBJ2-5, reads DSGVTQTPKHLITATGQRVTLRCSPRSGDLSVYWYQQSLDQGLQFLIQYYNGEERAKGNILERFSAQQFPDLHSELNLSSLELGDSALYFCASSVGRSANYQETQYFGPGTRLLVL.

A word on this clone: At one end, the junction sequence differs from germline, possibly due to a read error. The rearrangement links TRBV7-7 to TRBJ2-1; D is uncertain. This CDR3 region has 15 residues. Germline CDR1 reads SSHAT; CDR2 reads FNYEAQ (reference sequence). The CDR3 DNA follows: TGTGCTAGCAGCTTAGATTACGCGGCTCACAATGAGCAGTTCTTC. Its protein product is CASSLDYAAHNEQFF.

This chain connects TRBV2 to TRBJ2-5; D gene unclear. Germline V gene data show CDR1 as SNHLY and CDR2 as FYNNEI. There are 14 residues in the CDR3. The V end was cut by 6 bases, the J end by 0 bases, with 11 bases between. CDR3 in amino acids: CASRRGKYQETQYF. The CDR3, as DNA: TGTGCCAGCAGGAGAGGAAAGTACCAAGAGACCCAGTACTTC.

In this sample, this clone turned up once. The chain joins TRBV5-1 to TRBJ1-4, with a weak D call TRBD1 (5 bases). Germline lookup yields CDR1 SGHRS and CDR2 YFSETQ. This CDR3 is built from 16 residues. V was clipped by 3 bases and J by 0 bases, with 12 bases between them. DNA for the CDR3: TGCGCCAGCAGCTCCTGGGGCGACGCAACTAATGAAAAACTGTTTTTT. Its translation: CASSSWGDATNEKLFF.

The chain employs TRBV2 and TRBJ2-4; TRBD2 aligns across 7 bases. This CDR3 contains 14 residues. The junction had 11 bases not matched to a gene; V was cut back by 7 bases and J by 8 bases. The germline CDR1 and CDR2 sequences are SNHLY and FYNNEI. In nucleotides, the CDR3 is TGTGCCAGCACCGAACGACGGGGAGGGGACATTCAGTACTTC. Its protein product is CASTERRGGDIQYF.

The rearrangement uses TRBV7-2 and TRBJ2-1; D possibly corresponds to TRBD2 (6 bases). This CDR3 comprises 18 residues. Germline CDR1 reads SGHTA; CDR2 reads FQGNSA. Between the trimmed V and J ends, which lost 5 bases and 0 bases, there was a span of 20 bases. CDR3 amino acids: CASSPRGMAGLSYNEQFF. CDR3 bases: TGTGCCAGCAGCCCTAGAGGGATGGCGGGGCTCTCCTACAATGAGCAGTTCTTC.

This clone was detected only a few times. V gene TRBV9 combines with J gene TRBJ1-3; the match to TRBD1 covers 9 bases. J lost 2 bases, V lost 2 bases, and 5 bases had no gene match. Germline lookup yields CDR1 SGDLS and CDR2 YYNGEE. The CDR3 sequence is 16 residues long. CDR3 in DNA: TGTGCCAGCAGCGTGGGGACAGGGTTCCCTGGAAACACCATATATTTT. It encodes CASSVGTGFPGNTIYF.

J is TRBJ2-3 and V is TRBV20-1; no clear D. This CDR3 has 11 amino acids. CDR1 is DFQATT and CDR2 is SNEGSKA in the germline V gene (reference sequence). Between the trimmed V and J ends, which lost 4 bases and 7 bases, there was a span of 9 bases. CDR3 sequence: CSANQLNTQYF. In DNA form, the CDR3 reads TGCAGTGCTAACCAACTGAATACGCAGTATTTT.

This chain uses TRBV5-1 with TRBJ2-5; D might be TRBD1 (5 bases). There are 15 residues in the CDR3. CDR1 SGHRS and CDR2 YFSETQ come from the germline V gene. Trimming left V 0 bases short and J 5 bases short, with 14 bases between. CDR3 bases: TGCGCCAGCAGCTTGGGGCAGGGTAGAAGTGAGACCCAGTACTTC. Translated: CASSLGQGRSETQYF. Looking up the rest from reference TRBV5-1 and TRBJ2-5 gives the full variable domain: KAGVTQTPRYLIKTRGQQVTLSCSPISGHRSVSWYQQTPGQGLQFLFEYFSETQRNKGNFPGRFSGRQFSNSRSEMNVSTLELGDSALYLCASSLGQGRSETQYFGPGTRLLVL.

V gene TRBV7-9 combines with J gene TRBJ1-6; D may be TRBD1 (6 bases). Germline V CDR1 and CDR2: SEHNR, FQNEAQ (reference sequence). CDR3 length: 14 amino acids. V lost 4 bases and J 11 bases, leaving 15 bases between the germline ends. The CDR3 spells CASSSLGGSAPLHF. CDR3 DNA: TGTGCCAGCAGCTCCCTAGGGGGTTCGGCACCCCTCCACTTT.

This clone appeared a single time. This sequence joins TRBV5-1 and TRBJ2-1, with a possible D match to TRBD1 (5 bases). Germline loops: CDR1 SGHRS, CDR2 YFSETQ. There are 16 residues in the CDR3. The germline V and J ends were trimmed by 4 bases and 2 bases, with 16 bases remaining between them. The CDR3 spells CASSADTGIPYNEQFF. As DNA, the CDR3 is TGCGCCAGCAGCGCAGACACAGGAATTCCCTACAATGAGCAGTTCTTC. Full variable domain (missing parts from reference TRBV5-1 and TRBJ2-1): KAGVTQTPRYLIKTRGQQVTLSCSPISGHRSVSWYQQTPGQGLQFLFEYFSETQRNKGNFPGRFSGRQFSNSRSEMNVSTLELGDSALYLCASSADTGIPYNEQFFGPGTRLTVL.

This clone was counted between two and nine times. This rearrangement joins TRBV10-3 to TRBJ2-4; D might be TRBD1 (6 bases). The germline V gene encodes CDR1 ENHRY and CDR2 SYGVKD. V lost 4 bases and J lost 9, with 13 bases in between. The CDR3 runs to 13 residues. The CDR3 loop reads CAISGQDLGIQYF. CDR3 in DNA: TGTGCCATCAGTGGACAGGATTTGGGCATTCAGTACTTC.

This clone was seen only a few times. The J gene is TRBJ2-7, the V gene TRBV14; 7 positions match TRBD1. CDR1 and CDR2 (germline): SGHDN, FVKESK. With V trimmed by 4 bases and J by 3 bases, 3 bases remained unmatched. This CDR3 region has 13 residues. The CDR3 DNA is TGTGCCAGCAGCCCCAGGGGGAGCTACGAGCAGTACTTC. It yields the protein CASSPRGSYEQYF.

The chain employs TRBV5-6 and TRBJ2-1, with a possible D match to TRBD1 (5 bases). The V gene lost 6 bases and the J gene lost 1 base, with 17 bases spanning the gap. Germline values: CDR1 SGHDT, CDR2 YYEEEE. The CDR3 length is 16 residues. The CDR3 sequence: CASTPDQGRSYNEQFF. CDR3 DNA: TGTGCCAGCACTCCTGACCAGGGAAGGTCCTACAATGAGCAGTTCTTC.

CDR3 protein: CSATGGRGYEQYF. In DNA, the CDR3 is TGCAGCGCTACGGGCGGCAGGGGTTACGAGCAGTACTTC. V and J are TRBV29-1 and TRBJ2-7, with D perhaps TRBD1 (6 bases). In germline, CDR1 is SQVTM, CDR2 ANQGSEA. Trimming took 7 bases from V and 4 from J, leaving 17 bases between them. CDR3 size: 13 residues.

The genes are TRBV30 and TRBJ1-2; no reliable D call. CDR3 length: 13 residues. V lost 1 base and J lost 2, with 8 bases in between. CDR1 is GTSNPN, CDR2 SVGIG, per germline (reference sequence). The CDR3 coding sequence is TGTGCCTGGAGTGCTTCCAGAAACTATGGCTACACCTTC. It is translated as CAWSASRNYGYTF. Filled out from reference TRBV30 and TRBJ1-2, the complete variable domain reads SQTIHQWPATLVQPVGSPLSLECTVEGTSNPNLYWYRQAAGRGLQLLFYSVGIGQISSEVPQNLSASRPQDRQFILSSKKLLLSDSGFYLCAWSASRNYGYTFGSGTRLTVV.

The chain couples TRBV20-1 to TRBJ2-5; D is undetermined. Germline V CDR1 and CDR2: DFQATT, SNEGSKA (reference sequence). The CDR3 is made up of 11 amino acids. V lost 6 bases and J 2 bases, leaving 7 bases between the germline ends. The CDR3 DNA reads TGCAGTGCCTCCAAACAAGAGACCCAGTACTTC. This sequence encodes CSASKQETQYF.

This clone has only a few counts. This chain joins TRBV15 and TRBJ1-6; the match to TRBD1 covers 8 bases. There are 16 residues in the CDR3. The V and J ends lost 11 bases and 0 bases, in that order; junction bases with no gene match: 9. Germline CDR1 and CDR2: LNHNV and YYDKDF (reference sequence). In nucleotides, the CDR3 is TGTGCCGCGGCAAGACAGGGGAACTCCTATAATTCACCCCTCCACTTT. Translated: CAAARQGNSYNSPLHF.

The V call is TRBV29-1, the J call TRBJ2-7; TRBD1 is a possible D gene (5 bases). The CDR3 has 12 residues. Trimming stripped 4 bases from V and 3 bases from J, with 10 bases between. From germline, CDR1 is SQVTM and CDR2 ANQGSEA. Written as DNA, the CDR3 is TGCAGCGTTGGAGAACAGGACTACGAGCAGTACTTC. Its translation: CSVGEQDYEQYF.

The CDR3 region is CASSAIRVSLNTEAFF. CDR3 nucleotides: TGTGCCAGCAGCGCCATCAGGGTTAGCCTTAACACTGAAGCTTTCTTT. The J gene is TRBJ1-1, the V gene TRBV7-6, with TRBD1 as a possible D gene (5 bases). From germline, CDR1 is SGHVS and CDR2 FNYEAQ. V was shortened by 5 bases and J by 2 bases, with 18 bases between the two germline ends. The length of the CDR3 is 16 residues.

The chain has TRBV5-4 and TRBJ2-3, with 8 bases aligning to TRBD2. The CDR3 covers 14 residues. J was trimmed by 6 bases and V by 4 bases; bases with no gene match: 7. Germline CDR1 reads SGHNT; CDR2 reads YYREEE (reference sequence). DNA for the CDR3: TGTGCCAGCAGCGTACCGGGGGGGCTTGATACGCAGTATTTT. Translated: CASSVPGGLDTQYF.

This chain joins TRBV27 and TRBJ2-7; 9 bases map to TRBD2. With V trimmed by 5 bases and J by 4 bases, 6 bases remained unmatched. CDR3 size: 14 residues. Germline V gene sequence: CDR1 MNHEY, CDR2 SMNVEV (reference sequence). The CDR3 loop reads CASSAVSGGYEQYF. CDR3 nucleotide sequence: TGTGCCAGCAGTGCGGTAAGCGGGGGGTACGAGCAGTACTTC.

This clone was seen just once. The chain joins TRBV30 to TRBJ1-1; D call uncertain. V was shortened by 1 base and J by 5 bases, with 8 bases between the two germline ends. Per the germline V gene, CDR1 is GTSNPN and CDR2 is SVGIG (reference sequence). The CDR3 is 12 amino acids. The DNA for the CDR3 is TGTGCCTGGAGTGAGGGTTTGACTGAAGCTTTCTTT. This translates into CAWSEGLTEAFF.

This clone has more than one count but fewer than ten. The chain joins TRBV2 to TRBJ1-1; no firm D call. The V gene lost 7 bases and the J gene lost 1 base, with 10 bases spanning the gap. The germline gives CDR1 SNHLY, CDR2 FYNNEI. This CDR3 contains 13 residues. The CDR3 DNA follows: TGTGCCAGCACCGTAGCAGCGAACACTGAAGCTTTCTTT. Its protein product is CASTVAANTEAFF.

This chain connects TRBV27 to TRBJ2-1; D may match TRBD1 or TRBD2 (6 bases each). CDR3 length: 15 amino acids. Trimming cost V 8 bases and J 4 bases, with 18 bases left between them. Germline assignment: CDR1 MNHEY and CDR2 SMNVEV (reference sequence). In nucleotides, the CDR3 is TGTGCCAGCGCACGGGGGCCAGATCCTTACAATGAGCAGTTCTTC. Translation: CASARGPDPYNEQFF.

The chain links TRBV2 to TRBJ2-1; 7 bases are shared with TRBD1. V was clipped by 5 bases and J by 4 bases; unmatched bases: 5. The CDR3 covers 14 residues. Per the germline V gene, CDR1 is SNHLY and CDR2 is FYNNEI. CDR3 bases: TGTGCCAGCAGTCTCCCGGACAGGTACAATGAGCAGTTCTTC. This sequence encodes CASSLPDRYNEQFF.